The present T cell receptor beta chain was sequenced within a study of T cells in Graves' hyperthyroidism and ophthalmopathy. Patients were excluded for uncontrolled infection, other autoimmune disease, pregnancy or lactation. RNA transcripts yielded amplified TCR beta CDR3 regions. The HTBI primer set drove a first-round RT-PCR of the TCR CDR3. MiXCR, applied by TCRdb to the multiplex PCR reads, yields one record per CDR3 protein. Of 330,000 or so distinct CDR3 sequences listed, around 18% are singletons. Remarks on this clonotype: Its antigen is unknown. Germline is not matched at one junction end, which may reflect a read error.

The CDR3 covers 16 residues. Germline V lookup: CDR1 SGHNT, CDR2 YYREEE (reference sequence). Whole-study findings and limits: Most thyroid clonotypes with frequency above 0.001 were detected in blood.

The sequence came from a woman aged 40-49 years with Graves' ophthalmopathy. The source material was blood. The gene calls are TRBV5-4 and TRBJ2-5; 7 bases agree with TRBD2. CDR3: CASSLKPTQRGETQYF. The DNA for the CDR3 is TGTGCTAGCAGCTTGAAACCGACCCAGCGGGGTGAGACCCAGTACTTC.